A selection of T cell receptor beta chains follows, all from one sample in a study of T-cell reconstitution after alpha-beta-depleted transplantation in children. TCRdb redid the calling of the PCR reads with MiXCR, one entry per CDR3 protein. Counted here are 700,000 to 950,000 distinct CDR3 sequences, around 15% occurring once; the ten biggest clones make up around 4.5%. The sequencing here drew on PBMCs, mostly from graft donor cells, taken 360 days after TCRalphabeta/CD19-depleted stem cell transplant. Receptor source: a male patient between 5 and 17 years old who had a stem cell transplant for acute lymphoblastic leukemia, so the T cells may come from the graft donor. Each CDR3 is given with its conserved first and last residue. The D gene is left open where the match is weak. Expanded clones are given a class, and other clones once, few, many or no size at all.

V gene: TRBV19; D gene: TRBD1; J gene: TRBJ1-4; clone size: once; CDR3 protein: CASSRAGQGSEKLFF; CDR3 DNA: TGTGCCAGTAGTCGGGCAGGACAGGGGAGTGAAAAACTGTTTTTT
V gene: TRBV6-5; D gene: TRBD1; J gene: TRBJ2-5; clone size: -; CDR3 protein: CASSYGTGFEETQYF; CDR3 DNA: TGTGCCAGCAGTTACGGGACAGGGTTTGAAGAGACCCAGTACTTC
V gene: TRBV4-1; D gene: -; J gene: TRBJ2-7; clone size: -; CDR3 protein: CASSEGLGMRTYEQYF; CDR3 DNA: TGCGCCAGCAGCGAAGGGCTGGGAATGCGAACCTACGAGCAGTACTTC
V gene: TRBV5-1; D gene: -; J gene: TRBJ2-4; clone size: few; CDR3 protein: CASSLVALGKNIQYF; CDR3 DNA: TGCGCCAGCAGCTTGGTGGCGCTTGGCAAAAACATTCAGTACTTC
V gene: TRBV19; D gene: -; J gene: TRBJ2-1; clone size: -; CDR3 protein: CASSIGTLSSYNEQFF; CDR3 DNA: TGTGCCAGTAGTATCGGTACTCTGAGCTCCTACAATGAGCAGTTCTTC
V gene: TRBV2; D gene: -; J gene: TRBJ2-7; clone size: many; CDR3 protein: CASRTGISYEQYF; CDR3 DNA: TGTGCCAGCAGGACAGGTATCTCCTACGAGCAGTACTTC
V gene: TRBV12-3/TRBV12-4; D gene: -; J gene: TRBJ2-7; clone size: many; CDR3 protein: CASSFKPSYEQYF; CDR3 DNA: TGTGCCAGCAGTTTCAAGCCGTCCTACGAGCAGTACTTC
V gene: TRBV11-1; D gene: TRBD2; J gene: TRBJ2-4; clone size: few; CDR3 protein: CASSLGLAGGPTKNIQYF; CDR3 DNA: TGTGCCAGCAGCTTGGGACTAGCGGGAGGGCCGACCAAAAACATTCAGTACTTC
V gene: TRBV7-6; D gene: -; J gene: TRBJ2-7; clone size: few; CDR3 protein: CASSLTPTLYEQYF; CDR3 DNA: TGTGCCAGCAGCTTAACTCCGACATTATACGAGCAGTACTTC
V gene: TRBV10-3; D gene: TRBD2; J gene: TRBJ2-3; clone size: few; CDR3 protein: CAISESLAVSTDTQYF; CDR3 DNA: TGTGCCATCAGTGAGTCGCTAGCGGTTAGCACAGATACGCAGTATTTT
V gene: TRBV5-1; D gene: TRBD2; J gene: TRBJ2-1; clone size: -; CDR3 protein: CASSFNLAGAYRDEQFF; CDR3 DNA: TGCGCCAGCAGCTTTAACCTAGCGGGAGCCTACAGGGATGAGCAGTTCTTC
V gene: TRBV15; D gene: TRBD2; J gene: TRBJ2-7; clone size: -; CDR3 protein: CATSRLAGYEQYF; CDR3 DNA: TGTGCCACCAGTCGACTAGCGGGATACGAGCAGTACTTC
V gene: TRBV7-3; D gene: TRBD2; J gene: TRBJ2-1; clone size: few; CDR3 protein: CASSPRDYSVGNEQFF; CDR3 DNA: TGTGCCAGCAGCCCCCGGGACTATTCGGTGGGCAATGAGCAGTTCTTC
V gene: TRBV20-1; D gene: -; J gene: TRBJ2-1; clone size: -; CDR3 protein: CSARVGDIWNEQFF; CDR3 DNA: TGCAGTGCTAGGGTGGGCGACATCTGGAATGAGCAGTTCTTC
V gene: TRBV18; D gene: TRBD2; J gene: TRBJ2-1; clone size: -; CDR3 protein: CASSPLLAGESSYNEQFF; CDR3 DNA: TGTGCCAGCTCACCACTTCTAGCGGGAGAGAGCTCCTACAATGAGCAGTTCTTC
V gene: TRBV6-1; D gene: -; J gene: TRBJ1-5; clone size: -; CDR3 protein: CASAQPPTASNQPQHF; CDR3 DNA: TGTGCCAGCGCTCAGCCGCCGACAGCTAGCAATCAGCCCCAGCATTTT
V gene: TRBV7-9; D gene: TRBD1; J gene: TRBJ1-5; clone size: few; CDR3 protein: CASSGGQWGQPQHF; CDR3 DNA: TGTGCCAGCAGCGGGGGACAGTGGGGTCAGCCCCAGCATTTT
V gene: TRBV5-1; D gene: -; J gene: TRBJ2-2; clone size: many; CDR3 protein: CASRQTTSRGGELFF; CDR3 DNA: TGCGCCAGCCGCCAAACGACTAGCAGGGGCGGGGAGCTGTTTTTT
V gene: TRBV2; D gene: TRBD2; J gene: TRBJ2-3; clone size: few; CDR3 protein: CASSEETSGRGTDTQYF; CDR3 DNA: TGTGCCAGCAGTGAGGAAACTAGCGGGAGGGGCACAGATACGCAGTATTTT
V gene: TRBV4-2; D gene: TRBD1; J gene: TRBJ1-1; clone size: -; CDR3 protein: CASSMDRGYVLGLNTEAFF; CDR3 DNA: TGTGCCAGCAGTATGGACAGGGGGTACGTCTTAGGGCTGAACACTGAAGCTTTCTTT
V gene: TRBV20-1; D gene: TRBD2; J gene: TRBJ2-3; clone size: -; CDR3 protein: CSASTLRGRTTDTQYF; CDR3 DNA: TGCAGTGCTAGTACGCTACGCGGGAGGACCACAGATACGCAGTATTTT
V gene: TRBV11-2; D gene: -; J gene: TRBJ2-7; clone size: -; CDR3 protein: CASSHGGNEQYF; CDR3 DNA: TGTGCCAGCAGCCACGGCGGAAACGAGCAGTACTTC
V gene: TRBV7-2; D gene: TRBD2; J gene: TRBJ2-3; clone size: many; CDR3 protein: CASRSASGRTDTQYF; CDR3 DNA: TGTGCCAGCAGGTCAGCTAGCGGGAGGACAGATACGCAGTATTTT
V gene: TRBV4-1; D gene: -; J gene: TRBJ1-2; clone size: -; CDR3 protein: CASSPRGVHGYTF; CDR3 DNA: TGCGCCAGCAGCCCTCGGGGGGTCCATGGCTACACCTTC
V gene: TRBV5-1; D gene: TRBD1; J gene: TRBJ2-5; clone size: -; CDR3 protein: CASSPTGKQTQYF; CDR3 DNA: TGCGCCAGCAGCCCGACAGGGAAGCAGACCCAGTACTTC
V gene: TRBV5-1; D gene: TRBD1; J gene: TRBJ1-4; clone size: few; CDR3 protein: CASSLETGRYATNEKLFF; CDR3 DNA: TGCGCCAGCAGCTTGGAGACAGGGAGGTACGCAACTAATGAAAAACTGTTTTTT